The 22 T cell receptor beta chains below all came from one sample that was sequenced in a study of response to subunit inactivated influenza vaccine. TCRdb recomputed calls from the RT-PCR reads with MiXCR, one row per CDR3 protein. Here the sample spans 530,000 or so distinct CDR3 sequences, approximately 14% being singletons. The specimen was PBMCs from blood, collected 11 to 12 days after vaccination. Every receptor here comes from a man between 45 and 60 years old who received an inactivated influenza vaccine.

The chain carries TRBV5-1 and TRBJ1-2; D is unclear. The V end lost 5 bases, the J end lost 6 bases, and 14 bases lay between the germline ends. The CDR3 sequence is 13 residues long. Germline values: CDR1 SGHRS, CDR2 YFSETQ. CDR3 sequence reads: CASSSPQRHGYTF. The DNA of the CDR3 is TGCGCCAGCAGTTCCCCACAACGTCATGGCTACACCTTC.

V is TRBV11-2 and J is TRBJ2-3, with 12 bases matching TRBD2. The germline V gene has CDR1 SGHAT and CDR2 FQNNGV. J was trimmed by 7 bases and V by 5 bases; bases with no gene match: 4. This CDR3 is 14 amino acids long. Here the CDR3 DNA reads TGTGCCAGCAGCGTGGGACTAGCGGGCTATACGCAGTATTTT. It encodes CASSVGLAGYTQYF.

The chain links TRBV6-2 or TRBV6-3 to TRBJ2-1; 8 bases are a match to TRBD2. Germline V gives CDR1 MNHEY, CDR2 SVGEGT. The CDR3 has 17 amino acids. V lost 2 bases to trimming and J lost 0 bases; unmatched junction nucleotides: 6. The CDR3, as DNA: TGTGCCAGCAGTTACGCCGGGGGGGCGAGCTCCTACAATGAGCAGTTCTTC. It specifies CASSYAGGASSYNEQFF.

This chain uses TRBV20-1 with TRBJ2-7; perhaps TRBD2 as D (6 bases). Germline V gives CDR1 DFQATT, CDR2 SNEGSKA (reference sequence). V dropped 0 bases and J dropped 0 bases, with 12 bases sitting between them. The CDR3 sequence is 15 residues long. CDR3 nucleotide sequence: TGCAGTGCTAGAGATCGGGCGCGGGGCTCCTACGAGCAGTACTTC. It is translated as CSARDRARGSYEQYF.

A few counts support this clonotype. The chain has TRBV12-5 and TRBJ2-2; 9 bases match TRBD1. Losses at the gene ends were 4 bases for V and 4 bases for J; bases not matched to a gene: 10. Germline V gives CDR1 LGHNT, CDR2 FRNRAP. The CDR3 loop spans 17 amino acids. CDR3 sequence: CASGSSATGGFTGELFF. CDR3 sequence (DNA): TGTGCTAGTGGTTCTTCAGCGACAGGGGGTTTCACCGGGGAGCTGTTTTTT.

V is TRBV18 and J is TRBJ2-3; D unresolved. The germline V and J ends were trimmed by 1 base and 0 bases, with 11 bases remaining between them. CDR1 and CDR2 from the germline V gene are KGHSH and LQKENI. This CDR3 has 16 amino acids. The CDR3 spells CASSPRITTSTDTQYF. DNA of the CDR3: TGTGCCAGCTCACCACGTATCACTACTAGCACAGATACGCAGTATTTT.

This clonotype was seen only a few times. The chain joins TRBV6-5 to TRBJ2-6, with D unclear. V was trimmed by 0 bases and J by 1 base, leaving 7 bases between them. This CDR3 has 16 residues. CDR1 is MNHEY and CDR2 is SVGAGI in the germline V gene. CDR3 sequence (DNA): TGTGCCAGCAGTTACTCGGCAGCTTCTGGGGCCAACGTCCTGACTTTC. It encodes CASSYSAASGANVLTF.

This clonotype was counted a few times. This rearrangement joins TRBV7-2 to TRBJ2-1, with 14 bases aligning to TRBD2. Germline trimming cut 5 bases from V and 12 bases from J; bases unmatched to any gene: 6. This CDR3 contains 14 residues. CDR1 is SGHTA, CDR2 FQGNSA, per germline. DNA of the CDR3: TGTGCCAGCAGCACGGGACTAGCGGGAGCTTGGCAGTTCTTC. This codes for CASSTGLAGAWQFF.

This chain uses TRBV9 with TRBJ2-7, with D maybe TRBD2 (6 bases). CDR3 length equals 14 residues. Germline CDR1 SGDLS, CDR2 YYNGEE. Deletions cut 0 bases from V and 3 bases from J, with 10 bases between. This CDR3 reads CASSVGDSHYEQYF. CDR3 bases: TGTGCCAGCAGCGTAGGGGACTCCCACTACGAGCAGTACTTC.

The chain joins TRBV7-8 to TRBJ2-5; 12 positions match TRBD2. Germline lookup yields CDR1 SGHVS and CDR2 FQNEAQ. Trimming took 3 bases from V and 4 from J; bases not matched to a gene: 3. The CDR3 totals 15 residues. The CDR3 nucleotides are TGTGCCAGCAGCTTTTTGACTAGCGGGAGAGAGACCCAGTACTTC. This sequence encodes CASSFLTSGRETQYF.

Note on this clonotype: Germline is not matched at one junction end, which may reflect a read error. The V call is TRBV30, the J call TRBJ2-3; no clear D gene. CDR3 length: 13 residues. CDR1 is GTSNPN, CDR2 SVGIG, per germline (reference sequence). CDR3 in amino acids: CARSVGSLSPQYF. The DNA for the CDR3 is TGTGCCAGGAGTGTGGGTAGCCTGAGCCCGCAGTATTTT.

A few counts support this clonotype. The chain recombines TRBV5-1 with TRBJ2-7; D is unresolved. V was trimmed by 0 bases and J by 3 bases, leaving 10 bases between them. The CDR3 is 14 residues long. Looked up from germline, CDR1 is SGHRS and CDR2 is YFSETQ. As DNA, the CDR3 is TGCGCCAGCAGCTTGGGGGGTCGGGTCTACGAGCAGTACTTC. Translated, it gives CASSLGGRVYEQYF. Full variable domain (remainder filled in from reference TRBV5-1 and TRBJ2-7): KAGVTQTPRYLIKTRGQQVTLSCSPISGHRSVSWYQQTPGQGLQFLFEYFSETQRNKGNFPGRFSGRQFSNSRSEMNVSTLELGDSALYLCASSLGGRVYEQYFGPGTRLTVT.

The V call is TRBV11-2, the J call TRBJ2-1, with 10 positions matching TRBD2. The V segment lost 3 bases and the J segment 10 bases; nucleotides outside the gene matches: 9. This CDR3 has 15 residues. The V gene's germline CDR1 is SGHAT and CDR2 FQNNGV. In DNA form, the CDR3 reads TGTGCCAGCAGCTTGCAGGTTAGCGGGGGGCAAGAGCAGTTCTTC. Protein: CASSLQVSGGQEQFF.

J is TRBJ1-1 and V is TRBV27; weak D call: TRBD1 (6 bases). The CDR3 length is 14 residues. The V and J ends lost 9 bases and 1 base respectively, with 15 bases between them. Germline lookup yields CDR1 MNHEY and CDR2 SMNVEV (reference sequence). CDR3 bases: TGTGCCAGTCGCAGGGGCCTGACGAACACTGAAGCTTTCTTT. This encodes CASRRGLTNTEAFF.

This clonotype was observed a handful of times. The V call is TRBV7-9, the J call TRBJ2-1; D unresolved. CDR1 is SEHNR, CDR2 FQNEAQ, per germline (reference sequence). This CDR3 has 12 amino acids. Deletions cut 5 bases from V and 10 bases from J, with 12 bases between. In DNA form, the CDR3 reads TGTGCCAGCAGCCAGACCTACTCAGAGCAGTTCTTC. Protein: CASSQTYSEQFF. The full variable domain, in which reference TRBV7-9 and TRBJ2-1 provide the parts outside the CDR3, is DTGVSQNPRHKITKRGQNVTFRCDPISEHNRLYWYRQTLGQGPEFLTYFQNEAQLEKSRLLSDRFSAERPKGSFSTLEIQRTEQGDSAMYLCASSQTYSEQFFGPGTRLTVL.

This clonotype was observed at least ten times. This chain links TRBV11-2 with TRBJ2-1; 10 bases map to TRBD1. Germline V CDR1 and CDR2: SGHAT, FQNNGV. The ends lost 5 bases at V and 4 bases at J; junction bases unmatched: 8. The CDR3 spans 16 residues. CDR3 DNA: TGTGCCAGCAGCCTCGACAGGGGGCGAATGTACAATGAGCAGTTCTTC. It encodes CASSLDRGRMYNEQFF.

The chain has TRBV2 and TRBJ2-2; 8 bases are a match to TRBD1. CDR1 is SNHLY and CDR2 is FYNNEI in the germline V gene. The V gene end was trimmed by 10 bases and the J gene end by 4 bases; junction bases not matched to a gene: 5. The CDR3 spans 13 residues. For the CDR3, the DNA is TGTGCCACCCGACAGGGGTCCACCGGGGAGCTGTTTTTT. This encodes CATRQGSTGELFF.

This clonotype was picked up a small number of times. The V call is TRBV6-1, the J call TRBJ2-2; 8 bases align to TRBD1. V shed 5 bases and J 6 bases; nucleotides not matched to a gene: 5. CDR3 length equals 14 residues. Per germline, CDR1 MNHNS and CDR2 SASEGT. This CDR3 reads CASSPGTGSGELFF. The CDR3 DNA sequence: TGTGCCAGCAGTCCCGGGACAGGCTCCGGGGAGCTGTTTTTT.

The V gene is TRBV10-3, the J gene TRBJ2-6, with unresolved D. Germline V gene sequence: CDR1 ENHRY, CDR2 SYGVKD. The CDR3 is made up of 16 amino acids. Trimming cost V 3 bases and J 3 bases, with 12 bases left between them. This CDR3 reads CAISDTLSGGANVLTF. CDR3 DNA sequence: TGTGCCATCAGTGACACTCTGAGTGGTGGGGCCAACGTCCTGACTTTC.

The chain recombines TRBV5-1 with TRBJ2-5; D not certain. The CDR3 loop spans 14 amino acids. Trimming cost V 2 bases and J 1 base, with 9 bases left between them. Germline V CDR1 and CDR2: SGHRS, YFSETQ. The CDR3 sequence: CASSFGWTQETQYF. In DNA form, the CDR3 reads TGCGCCAGCAGCTTCGGATGGACCCAAGAGACCCAGTACTTC.

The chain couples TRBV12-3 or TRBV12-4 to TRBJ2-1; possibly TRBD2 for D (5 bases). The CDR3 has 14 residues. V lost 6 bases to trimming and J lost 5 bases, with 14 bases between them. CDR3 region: CASSPGEANNEQFF. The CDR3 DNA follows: TGTGCCAGCAGCCCCGGGGAAGCTAACAATGAGCAGTTCTTC.

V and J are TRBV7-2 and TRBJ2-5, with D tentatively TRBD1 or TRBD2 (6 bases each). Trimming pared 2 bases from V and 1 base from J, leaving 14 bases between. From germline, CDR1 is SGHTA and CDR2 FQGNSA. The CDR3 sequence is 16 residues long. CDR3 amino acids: CASSLIVGGPQETQYF. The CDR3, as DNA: TGTGCCAGCAGCTTAATTGTGGGGGGCCCCCAAGAGACCCAGTACTTC. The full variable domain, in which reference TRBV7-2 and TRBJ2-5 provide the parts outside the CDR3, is GAGVSQSPSNKVTEKGKDVELRCDPISGHTALYWYRQSLGQGLEFLIYFQGNSAPDKSGLPSDRFSAERTGGSVSTLTIQRTQQEDSAVYLCASSLIVGGPQETQYFGPGTRLLVL.